This TCR beta chain derives from a study of T cells in Graves' hyperthyroidism and ophthalmopathy. Looked up from germline, CDR1 is LGHDT and CDR2 is YNNKEL (reference sequence). There are 16 residues in the CDR3. Trimming stripped 2 bases from V and 0 bases from J, with 14 bases between. Notes on the study in general: Also found in blood were most expanded thyroid clonotypes above 0.001.

Notes on this clonotype: What it recognizes is unknown.

Template material for amplifying TCR beta CDR3 regions consisted of RNA transcripts. HTBI primers were used for first-round RT-PCR of the TCR CDR3. MiXCR, run by TCRdb on the multiplex PCR reads, gives a single entry per CDR3 protein. Among 450,000 to 700,000 distinct CDR3 sequences, roughly 46% were seen once, and the ten largest hold approximately 8.4%. Source material: peripheral blood or thyroid tissue (not recorded which). The chain combines TRBV3-1 with TRBJ2-7; TRBD1 is a possible D gene (6 bases). The TCR originated in a young woman with Graves' hyperthyroidism. The DNA of the CDR3 is TGTGCCAGCAGCCAATGGTCAGGGGCCAGCTCCTACGAGCAGTACTTC. This sequence encodes CASSQWSGASSYEQYF.